This T cell receptor (beta chain) was found in a study of radiotherapy plus CTLA-4 blockade in lung cancer (dated by TCRdb to the late 2010s). In the study overall: Among the enrolled patients, under 20% had an objective response, and 31% reached disease control.

In this study, focal radiation therapy paired with CTLA-4 blockade (ipilimumab) was tested in patients who had chemo-refractory metastatic non-small-cell lung cancer. The library was made by the immunoSEQ multiplex PCR assay. The immuneACCESS repertoire file appears here via TCRdb, limited to in-frame rearrangements. These files lack a portion of the clones; in checked studies, under half of the deficit traces to unresolved V genes, and the cause of the others is not known. The sample contains around 78,000 clones, over 70% of them found a single time. The top ten constitute 4% of the sample. With regard to this clone: No cognate antigen has been identified for it. No much larger clone is present one base from it, and per-base qualities are unavailable.

Taken from cysteine to phenylalanine, the CDR3 has 15 residues. CDR3 DNA only is kept here, 45 bases in frame from base 1. Sequences MDHEN (CDR1) and SYDVKM (CDR2) are obtained from the germline V gene. At the junction V is shortened by 3 bases and J by 1 base, with 11 bases in between. On the study overall, not on this receptor specifically: Early dynamic changes in blood T cell clones, together with increased serum interferon-beta after radiation, were reported as the strongest predictors of response. After treatment with radiotherapy and ipilimumab, TCR clones that originated in tumors expanded in peripheral blood.

The rearrangement joined TRBV28 to TRBJ2-3; the D segment could be TRBD1, given 6 matching bases. This receptor was identified in a human donor with non-small cell lung cancer who had a partial response to radiotherapy plus ipilimumab. Some clones in this sample may be carry-over from other donors' samples. Sequencing was performed on peripheral blood, taken from a patient treated with radiotherapy plus ipilimumab. The CDR3: CASSLRTVGTDTQYF. The nucleotide sequence reads as follows: TGTGCCAGCAGTTTGCGGACAGTGGGCACAGATACGCAGTATTTT.